Shown below are 25 T cell receptor beta chains from a single sample sequenced in a study of blood T cell repertoires in COVID-19 (dated by TCRdb to 2020 to 2022). The library came from the immunoSEQ multiplex PCR assay. TCRdb took over this immuneACCESS table, retaining in-frame rearrangements with V and J assigned. Such tables are incomplete; in checked studies, under half of the missing clones stem from an unresolved V gene, and the remainder is unexplained. The sample table lists about 160,000 clones, roughly 80% of them with a count of one. The ten largest account for about 15% of the sample. The sequenced sample was peripheral blood. The receptors were sampled from a woman older than 75 with acute or convalescent COVID-19.

The V gene is TRBV5-1, the J gene TRBJ1-1, with TRBD1 matching 7 bases. V lost 4 bases to trimming and J lost 4 bases; unmatched junction nucleotides: 7. The CDR3 contains 14 residues. CDR1 is SGHRS and CDR2 is YFSETQ in the germline V gene. CDR3 protein: CASSGQEYSTEAFF. The CDR3 nucleotides read TGCGCCAGCAGCGGACAGGAGTACAGCACTGAAGCTTTCTTT. The whole variable domain, remainder taken from reference TRBV5-1 and TRBJ1-1, is KAGVTQTPRYLIKTRGQQVTLSCSPISGHRSVSWYQQTPGQGLQFLFEYFSETQRNKGNFPGRFSGRQFSNSRSEMNVSTLELGDSALYLCASSGQEYSTEAFFGQGTRLTVV.

The V gene is TRBV19, the J gene TRBJ2-5, with a possible D match to TRBD2 (5 bases). This CDR3 is 16 amino acids long. Germline CDR1 LNHDA, CDR2 SQIVND (reference sequence). V was clipped by 3 bases and J by 4 bases, with 18 bases between them. CDR3 region: CASSMDGFGVGETQYF. For the CDR3, the DNA is TGTGCCAGTAGTATGGACGGCTTCGGGGTGGGAGAGACCCAGTACTTC. Drawing the rest from reference TRBV19 and TRBJ2-5, the complete variable domain is DGGITQSPKYLFRKEGQNVTLSCEQNLNHDAMYWYRQDPGQGLRLIYYSQIVNDFQKGDIAEGYSVSREKKESFPLTVTSAQKNPTAFYLCASSMDGFGVGETQYFGPGTRLLVL.

V gene TRBV5-1 combines with J gene TRBJ1-4, with 8 bases matching TRBD1. V was pared by 4 bases and J by 8 bases, with 4 bases of the junction left unmatched. Germline loops: CDR1 SGHRS, CDR2 YFSETQ. This CDR3 has 13 residues. The CDR3 is CASSLRQGEKLFF. The CDR3 nucleotides read TGCGCCAGCAGCCTCCGACAGGGGGAAAAACTGTTTTTT.

The V call is TRBV19, the J call TRBJ2-1, with D tentatively TRBD1 (6 bases). The CDR3 covers 13 residues. Germline values: CDR1 LNHDA, CDR2 SQIVND (reference sequence). V lost 6 bases to trimming and J lost 6 bases, with 12 bases between them. CDR3 DNA sequence: TGTGCCAGTAGGGCTCGGACAGTCAATGAGCAGTTCTTC. The encoded protein is CASRARTVNEQFF.

This clone came up a few times. This chain joins TRBV7-9 and TRBJ2-1; 14 bases are a match to TRBD2. The CDR3 spans 17 residues. Germline V gives CDR1 SEHNR, CDR2 FQNEAQ (reference sequence). Trimming cost V 4 bases and J 7 bases; bases outside gene matches: 9. This CDR3 reads CASSSRGGLAGVNEQFF. The CDR3, as DNA: TGTGCCAGCAGCTCCAGGGGGGGACTAGCGGGAGTTAATGAGCAGTTCTTC.

The chain combines TRBV7-6 with TRBJ2-2; D unclear. CDR3 length: 15 residues. V was cut by 3 bases and J by 1 base, with 9 bases left in between. Germline V gene sequence: CDR1 SGHVS, CDR2 FNYEAQ. The DNA for the CDR3 is TGTGCCAGCAGCTTTGGTGGGCAGAACACCGGGGAGCTGTTTTTT. Protein: CASSFGGQNTGELFF.

The genes are TRBV11-2 and TRBJ1-3; D call uncertain. Germline CDR1 SGHAT, CDR2 FQNNGV. Trimming shortened V by 3 bases and J by 2 bases, and 11 bases separated the two germline ends. The CDR3 sequence is 15 residues long. In DNA, the CDR3 is TGTGCCAGCAGCTTCTTCCAAACGGCTGGAAACACCATATATTTT. Protein: CASSFFQTAGNTIYF.

The rearrangement uses TRBV28 and TRBJ2-7; 9 bases map to TRBD2. Germline CDR1 and CDR2: MDHEN and SYDVKM. This CDR3 contains 14 residues. V gave up 6 bases and J gave up 5 bases; unmatched junction bases: 8. CDR3 amino acids: CASRPGLASHEQYF. DNA for the CDR3: TGTGCCAGCAGACCGGGACTAGCCAGCCACGAGCAGTACTTC. Full variable domain (remainder filled in from reference TRBV28 and TRBJ2-7): DVKVTQSSRYLVKRTGEKVFLECVQDMDHENMFWYRQDPGLGLRLIYFSYDVKMKEKGDIPEGYSVSREKKERFSLILESASTNQTSMYLCASRPGLASHEQYFGPGTRLTVT.

This clone was detected a few times. The rearrangement links TRBV5-1 to TRBJ2-5, with 9 bases aligning to TRBD2. The V gene's germline CDR1 is SGHRS and CDR2 YFSETQ. This CDR3 has 15 residues. The V and J ends lost 4 bases and 4 bases, in that order; junction bases with no gene match: 8. CDR3 in DNA: TGCGCCAGCAGCCCTGGGCGGGGGGGCCGAGAGACCCAGTACTTC. It codes for CASSPGRGGRETQYF. Full variable domain (missing parts from reference TRBV5-1 and TRBJ2-5): KAGVTQTPRYLIKTRGQQVTLSCSPISGHRSVSWYQQTPGQGLQFLFEYFSETQRNKGNFPGRFSGRQFSNSRSEMNVSTLELGDSALYLCASSPGRGGRETQYFGPGTRLLVL.

V usage is TRBV30 and J usage is TRBJ2-5; D may be TRBD2 (5 bases). The V end lost 5 bases, the J end lost 4 bases, and 8 bases lay between the germline ends. CDR1 and CDR2 (germline): GTSNPN, SVGIG (reference sequence). CDR3 length: 11 amino acids. The CDR3 region has the DNA TGTGCCTGGGAAGAGGGAGAGACCCAGTACTTC. This codes for CAWEEGETQYF.

This sequence joins TRBV19 and TRBJ2-3; weak D call: TRBD1 (6 bases). Trimming left V 7 bases short and J 1 base short, with 24 bases between. Germline loops: CDR1 LNHDA, CDR2 SQIVND (reference sequence). The CDR3 consists of 18 residues. CDR3 loop: CASTKYAPTGTGTDTQYF. The CDR3 DNA follows: TGTGCCAGTACCAAATATGCCCCCACAGGGACGGGCACAGATACGCAGTATTTT.

This clone was observed a single time. The chain is built from TRBV3-1 (or the pseudogene TRBV3-2) and TRBJ2-5; 10 positions match TRBD2. The CDR3 totals 18 residues. Germline trimming cut 4 bases from V and 4 bases from J; bases unmatched to any gene: 15. Germline values: CDR1 LGHDT, CDR2 YNNKEL (reference sequence). The CDR3: CASSLQWTSGGSGETQYF. The CDR3 region has the DNA TGTGCCAGCAGCCTCCAGTGGACTAGCGGAGGTTCCGGAGAGACCCAGTACTTC.

This rearrangement joins TRBV11-2 to TRBJ2-7; 8 bases are shared with TRBD1. V lost 5 bases, J lost 3 bases, and 6 bases stayed unmatched. Looked up from germline, CDR1 is SGHAT and CDR2 is FQNNGV. CDR3 length: 14 amino acids. CDR3 nucleotides: TGTGCCAGCAGCAGCGACAGGGGACACTACGAGCAGTACTTC. Translation gives CASSSDRGHYEQYF.

J is TRBJ2-7 and V is TRBV6-5; TRBD1 agrees at 7 bases. In germline, CDR1 is MNHEY, CDR2 SVGAGI. V dropped 0 bases and J dropped 2; count of bases not matched to a gene: 4. CDR3 length: 15 residues. The CDR3 DNA is TGTGCCAGCAGTTACTCGATAGGGGGCGCCTACGAGCAGTACTTC. Translating gives CASSYSIGGAYEQYF.

There are a few counts of this clone. The V call is TRBV2, the J call TRBJ2-5; TRBD2 agrees at 9 bases. J gave up 0 bases and V 0 bases, and 8 bases lay outside the gene matches. The CDR3 loop spans 18 amino acids. The V gene's germline CDR1 is SNHLY and CDR2 FYNNEI. CDR3 region: CASSEALWVAGDQETQYF. The CDR3 coding sequence is TGTGCCAGCAGTGAAGCGCTATGGGTAGCGGGAGACCAAGAGACCCAGTACTTC.

The chain employs TRBV5-4 and TRBJ1-4; 7 nucleotides match TRBD1. The CDR3 totals 15 residues. J gave up 3 bases and V 2 bases, and 4 bases lay outside the gene matches. Germline CDR1 and CDR2: SGHNT and YYREEE (reference sequence). The CDR3, as DNA: TGTGCCAGCAGCTTAAACAGGGGTGCTAATGAAAAACTGTTTTTT. Its translation is CASSLNRGANEKLFF.

The sample holds one count of this clone. The rearrangement uses TRBV5-6 and TRBJ1-6; D perhaps matches TRBD1 (6 bases). Looked up from germline, CDR1 is SGHDT and CDR2 is YYEEEE. The V gene lost 4 bases and the J gene lost 5 bases, with 16 bases spanning the gap. This CDR3 is 16 amino acids long. The CDR3 reads CASSPQGWGNNSPLHF. The CDR3 bases are TGTGCCAGCAGCCCACAGGGTTGGGGGAATAATTCACCCCTCCACTTT.

This clone was recorded only once. The chain recombines TRBV5-6 with TRBJ2-1; 10 bases align to TRBD2. V lost 5 bases, J lost 7 bases, and 12 bases stayed unmatched. This CDR3 has 16 residues. Germline values: CDR1 SGHDT, CDR2 YYEEEE. The CDR3 protein is CASRPLPGLARNEQFF. The CDR3 nucleotides read TGTGCCAGCAGGCCACTACCGGGACTAGCGAGGAATGAGCAGTTCTTC.

The genes are TRBV18 and TRBJ2-5; D is unclear. Germline CDR1 is KGHSH and CDR2 is LQKENI. Trimming shortened V by 4 bases and J by 1 base, and 7 bases separated the two germline ends. The CDR3 is made up of 13 amino acids. CDR3 DNA: TGTGCCAGCTCACGACTCCTCCAAGAGACCCAGTACTTC. The encoded protein is CASSRLLQETQYF.

The chain has TRBV10-3 and TRBJ2-3, with a tentative D call TRBD1 (7 bases). Germline V gene lookup returns CDR1 ENHRY and CDR2 SYGVKD. Trimming removed 3 bases at V and 6 bases at J, with 19 bases between. The length of the CDR3 is 16 residues. The DNA for the CDR3 is TGTGCCATCAGTGACCCAGGGGGAGGACCCTCCGATACGCAGTATTTT. Amino acids: CAISDPGGGPSDTQYF.

The rearrangement uses TRBV7-9 and TRBJ1-2; D gene ambiguous. Trimming took off 5 bases at V and 8 bases at J, with 9 bases between the two ends. CDR1 and CDR2 (germline): SEHNR, FQNEAQ (reference sequence). The CDR3 consists of 11 residues. The CDR3 is CASSPLEGYTF. The DNA of the CDR3 is TGTGCCAGCAGCCCCTTGGAGGGCTACACCTTC.

J is TRBJ1-2 and V is TRBV5-1; D may be TRBD1 (5 bases). CDR3 length: 13 amino acids. Germline-derived CDR1 and CDR2 are SGHRS and YFSETQ. V lost 0 bases, J lost 8 bases, and 11 bases lay in between. The CDR3 nucleotides read TGCGCCAGCAGCTTGGAGGGGCGGGGAGGCTACACCTTC. Its protein product is CASSLEGRGGYTF.

This chain joins TRBV6-2 or TRBV6-3 and TRBJ2-4; 11 bases line up with TRBD2. The germline CDR1 and CDR2 sequences are MNHEY and SVGEGT. The CDR3 has 18 residues. J was trimmed by 9 bases and V by 2 bases; bases with no gene match: 15. The CDR3 loop reads CASSYPLLAGASPGIQYF. The CDR3 region has the DNA TGTGCCAGCAGTTACCCATTACTAGCGGGGGCTAGTCCCGGCATTCAGTACTTC.

V is TRBV3-1 (or the pseudogene TRBV3-2) and J is TRBJ1-1; 8 bases align to TRBD1. Germline V lookup: CDR1 LGHDT, CDR2 YNNKEL (reference sequence). This CDR3 is 12 amino acids long. The V segment lost 3 bases and the J segment 7 bases; nucleotides outside the gene matches: 1. The CDR3: CASSQTGVEAFF. The CDR3 nucleotides are TGTGCCAGCAGCCAGACAGGGGTTGAAGCTTTCTTT.

This rearrangement joins TRBV2 to TRBJ1-5; 8 bases are shared with TRBD1. Looked up from germline, CDR1 is SNHLY and CDR2 is FYNNEI. With V trimmed by 8 bases and J by 2 bases, 8 bases remained unmatched. The CDR3 sequence is 15 residues long. Here the CDR3 reads CASANQGAGNQPQHF. The CDR3 bases are TGTGCCAGCGCTAACCAGGGGGCTGGCAATCAGCCCCAGCATTTT.